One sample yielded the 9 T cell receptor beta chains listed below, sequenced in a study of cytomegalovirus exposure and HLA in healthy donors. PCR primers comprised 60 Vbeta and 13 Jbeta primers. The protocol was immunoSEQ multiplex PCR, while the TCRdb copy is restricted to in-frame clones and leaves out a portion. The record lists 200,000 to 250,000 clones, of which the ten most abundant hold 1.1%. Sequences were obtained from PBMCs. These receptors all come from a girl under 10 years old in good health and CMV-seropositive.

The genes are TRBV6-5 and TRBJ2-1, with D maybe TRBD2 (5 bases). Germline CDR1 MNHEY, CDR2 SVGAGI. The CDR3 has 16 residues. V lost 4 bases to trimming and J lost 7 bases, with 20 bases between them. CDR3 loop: CASSLDYQVVRNEQFF. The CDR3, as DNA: TGTGCCAGCAGTTTAGACTACCAGGTTGTACGGAATGAGCAGTTCTTC.

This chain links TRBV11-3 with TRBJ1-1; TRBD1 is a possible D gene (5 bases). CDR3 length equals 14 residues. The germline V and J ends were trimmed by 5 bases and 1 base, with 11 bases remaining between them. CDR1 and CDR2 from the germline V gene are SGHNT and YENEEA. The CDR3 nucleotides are TGTGCCAGCAGCAAGGGACTGTCGAACACTGAAGCTTTCTTT. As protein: CASSKGLSNTEAFF.

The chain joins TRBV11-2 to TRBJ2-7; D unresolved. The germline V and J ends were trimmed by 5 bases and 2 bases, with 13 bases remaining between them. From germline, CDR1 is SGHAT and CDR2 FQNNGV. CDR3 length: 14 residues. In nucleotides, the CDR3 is TGTGCCAGCAGCCCCCACGGGTCCACCTACGAGCAGTACTTC. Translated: CASSPHGSTYEQYF.

The CDR3 spells CASSSGFTGTVPYEQYF. The CDR3 DNA is TGCGCCAGCTCTTCGGGGTTTACCGGGACAGTCCCCTACGAGCAGTACTTC. The genes are TRBV10-2 and TRBJ2-7, with TRBD1 matching over 7 bases. Trimming removed 8 bases from V and 2 bases from J; junction bases left unmatched: 18. Germline V CDR1 and CDR2: WSHSY, SAAADI. The CDR3 has 17 amino acids.

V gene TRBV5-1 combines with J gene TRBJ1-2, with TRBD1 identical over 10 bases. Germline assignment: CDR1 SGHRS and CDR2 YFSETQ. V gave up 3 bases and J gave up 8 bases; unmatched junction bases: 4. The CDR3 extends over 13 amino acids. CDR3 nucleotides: TGCGCCAGCAGCTCCGGACAGGGGGTAGGCTACACCTTC. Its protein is CASSSGQGVGYTF. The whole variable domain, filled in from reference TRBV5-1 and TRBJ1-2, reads KAGVTQTPRYLIKTRGQQVTLSCSPISGHRSVSWYQQTPGQGLQFLFEYFSETQRNKGNFPGRFSGRQFSNSRSEMNVSTLELGDSALYLCASSSGQGVGYTFGSGTRLTVV.

CDR3 sequence: CATSRAGTGTNEQFF. CDR3 nucleotides: TGTGCCACCAGCAGAGCCGGGACAGGGACGAATGAGCAGTTCTTC. The chain combines TRBV15 with TRBJ2-1; 9 bases map to TRBD1. V was clipped by 1 base and J by 7 bases; unmatched bases: 5. CDR1 and CDR2 from the germline V gene are LNHNV and YYDKDF (reference sequence). The CDR3 loop spans 15 amino acids.

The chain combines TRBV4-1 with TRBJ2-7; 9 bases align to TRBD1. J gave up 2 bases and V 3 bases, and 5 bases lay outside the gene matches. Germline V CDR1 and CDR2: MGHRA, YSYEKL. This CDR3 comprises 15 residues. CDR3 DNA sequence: TGCGCCAGCAGCCACTTGGGACAGGGAGCCTACGAGCAGTACTTC. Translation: CASSHLGQGAYEQYF.

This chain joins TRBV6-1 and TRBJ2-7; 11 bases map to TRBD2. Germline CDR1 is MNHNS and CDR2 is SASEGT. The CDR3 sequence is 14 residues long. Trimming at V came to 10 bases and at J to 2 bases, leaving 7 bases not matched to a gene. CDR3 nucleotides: TGTGCCATCCCGGGACTAGCGGACACCTACGAGCAGTACTTC. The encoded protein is CAIPGLADTYEQYF.

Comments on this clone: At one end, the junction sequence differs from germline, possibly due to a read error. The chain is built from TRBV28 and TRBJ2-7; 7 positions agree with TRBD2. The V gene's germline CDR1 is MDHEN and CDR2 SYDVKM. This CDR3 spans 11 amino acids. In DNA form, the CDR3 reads TGTGCCAGCAGTATGGGACTACCCTTCTGGTTC. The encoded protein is CASSMGLPFWF.